Each of the 24 T cell receptor beta chains below was sequenced from the same sample in a study of molecular identifiers for immune sequencing clone quantification. TCRdb re-called the PCR reads through MiXCR, storing one row per CDR3 protein. The sample holds about 640,000 distinct CDR3 sequences, about 20% seen once. Sequencing used naive CD8+ T cells from blood, with Jurkat cell RNA spiked in. Subset given: FACS-sorted CD8+CD4-CCR7+CD45RA+ naive T cells. Every receptor here comes from a human donor in good health. Some libraries in this study had Jurkat cell RNA spiked in.

This clonotype was counted between two and nine times. The rearrangement uses TRBV6-1 and TRBJ2-7; a possible D gene is TRBD1 (6 bases). Germline V lookup: CDR1 MNHNS, CDR2 SASEGT. The V end lost 3 bases, the J end lost 4 bases, and 10 bases lay between the germline ends. The CDR3 extends over 13 amino acids. CDR3 DNA sequence: TGTGCCAGCAGTGACGGACAGTTATACGAGCAGTACTTC. This gives the protein CASSDGQLYEQYF.

At least ten counts were recorded for this clonotype. Here the CDR3 DNA reads TGTGCCAGCAGCCCGTCCCCAGCGGACAGGGACTATGGCTACACCTTC. This codes for CASSPSPADRDYGYTF. The chain is built from TRBV28 and TRBJ1-2, with 8 bases fitting TRBD1. V lost 6 bases, J lost 3 bases, and 12 bases stayed unmatched. CDR3 length equals 16 residues. Germline V lookup: CDR1 MDHEN, CDR2 SYDVKM.

This clonotype was observed at least ten times. The CDR3 bases are TGCGCCAGCAGCCAAGATCGGTCATGGAATCAGCCCCAGCATTTT. Residues: CASSQDRSWNQPQHF. The J gene is TRBJ1-5, the V gene TRBV4-3; D is ambiguous. Germline assignment: CDR1 LGHNA and CDR2 YSLEER. Between the trimmed V and J ends, which lost 0 bases and 4 bases, there was a span of 10 bases. This CDR3 contains 15 residues.

Comments on this clonotype: A much larger clone lies a single base off, so this may be a read error. The conserved final phenylalanine or tryptophan is absent from the CDR3, which likely points to a read error. The chain joins TRBV30 to TRBJ1-1; 7 positions agree with TRBD1. The CDR3 has 13 residues. Trimming took 0 bases from V and 7 from J; bases not matched to a gene: 5. Germline lookup yields CDR1 GTSNPN and CDR2 SVGIG (reference sequence). The DNA for the CDR3 is TGTGCCTGGAGTGTGGAGGGGGCATATGAAGCTTTCTTG. Its protein is CAWSVEGAYEAFL.

This clonotype was found a few times. This may stem from a read error, because a much larger clone lies one nucleotide away. The chain is built from TRBV30 and TRBJ2-7; D is unclear. The CDR3 extends over 14 amino acids. CDR1 is GTSNPN and CDR2 is SVGIG in the germline V gene (reference sequence). Trimming stripped 2 bases from V and 0 bases from J, with 11 bases between. The CDR3 DNA follows: TGTGCCTGGAGTAGGTCCCCGGGCTCCTACGAGCAGTACTTC. Protein: CAWSRSPGSYEQYF.

The V call is TRBV5-3, the J call TRBJ2-7, with D uncertain. TRBV5-3 is sorted into the ORF group, with uncertain function. The CDR3 has 14 amino acids. V was clipped by 8 bases and J by 4 bases, with 19 bases between them. For the CDR3, the DNA is TGTGCCAGCAGCCCCCTCACGGAAGTGTACGAGCAGTACTTC. Translating gives CASSPLTEVYEQYF.

A remark on this clonotype: A much bigger clone sits one base away, suggesting this may be a read error. Likely a read error: the CDR3 ends without its conserved phenylalanine or tryptophan. The chain carries TRBV9 and TRBJ2-2; possible D gene TRBD1, 5 bases. This CDR3 comprises 15 residues. V lost 0 bases, J lost 3 bases, and 9 bases lay in between. Germline loops: CDR1 SGDLS, CDR2 YYNGEE. The CDR3 reads CASSVDDSYTGELFS. CDR3 bases: TGTGCCAGCAGCGTAGACGACAGCTACACCGGGGAGCTGTTTTCT.

This clonotype has a count of ten or more. The genes are TRBV27 and TRBJ2-7, with D tentatively TRBD1 (6 bases). The length of the CDR3 is 14 residues. CDR1 MNHEY and CDR2 SMNVEV come from the germline V gene (reference sequence). Between the trimmed V and J ends, which lost 4 bases and 6 bases, there was a span of 16 bases. As DNA, the CDR3 is TGTGCCAGCAGTTCAAACAGGGCGTCTGGCGAGCAGTACTTC. Translated: CASSSNRASGEQYF.

This clonotype was counted many times. The CDR3 bases are TGTGCCAGCAGTCCCGGGGGGGGGGTTTACAATGAGCAGTTCTTC. The encoded protein is CASSPGGGVYNEQFF. The chain is built from TRBV12-3 or TRBV12-4 and TRBJ2-1; 8 bases align to TRBD2. The CDR3 is 15 residues long. V lost 5 bases and J lost 4; bases outside the gene matches: 7.

This clonotype was detected many times. The chain joins TRBV7-9 to TRBJ2-5, with 7 bases identical to TRBD2. Germline CDR1 is SEHNR and CDR2 is FQNEAQ (reference sequence). V lost 3 bases, J lost 4 bases, and 11 bases stayed unmatched. There are 16 residues in the CDR3. CDR3 protein: CASSFSWEGHRETQYF. CDR3 DNA: TGTGCCAGCAGCTTCTCGTGGGAGGGCCATAGAGAGACCCAGTACTTC.

This clonotype was found many times. The chain carries TRBV28 and TRBJ2-3, with a tentative D call TRBD2 (6 bases). The CDR3 covers 16 residues. Deletions cut 7 bases from V and 4 bases from J, with 21 bases between. The germline V gene has CDR1 MDHEN and CDR2 SYDVKM. CDR3 residues: CASTPTGLHAPDTQYF. CDR3 coding DNA: TGTGCCAGCACCCCTACGGGACTCCATGCGCCAGATACGCAGTATTTT.

V usage is TRBV19 and J usage is TRBJ1-5; D gene uncertain. V was pared by 8 bases and J by 3 bases, with 11 bases between. From germline, CDR1 is LNHDA and CDR2 SQIVND (reference sequence). The CDR3 sequence is 13 residues long. CDR3 sequence: CASLGSYNQPQHF. In nucleotides, the CDR3 is TGTGCCAGTCTGGGCAGCTACAATCAGCCCCAGCATTTT.

This clonotype has a count of ten or more. The J gene is TRBJ2-7, the V gene TRBV5-6; D possibly corresponds to TRBD1 (5 bases). The CDR3 spans 13 residues. Germline V gene lookup returns CDR1 SGHDT and CDR2 YYEEEE. Trimming cost V 0 bases and J 6 bases, with 10 bases left between them. Here the CDR3 DNA reads TGTGCCAGCAGCTTGGCTTTGCAGGGCGAGCAGTACTTC. Residues: CASSLALQGEQYF. Full variable domain (missing parts from reference TRBV5-6 and TRBJ2-7): DAGVTQSPTHLIKTRGQQVTLRCSPKSGHDTVSWYQQALGQGPQFIFQYYEEEERQRGNFPDRFSGHQFPNYSSELNVNALLLGDSALYLCASSLALQGEQYFGPGTRLTVT.

The rearrangement links TRBV28 to TRBJ2-1; 7 bases are shared with TRBD2. This CDR3 is built from 17 residues. The germline gives CDR1 MDHEN, CDR2 SYDVKM. V was pared by 3 bases and J by 3 bases, with 11 bases of the junction left unmatched. CDR3 protein: CASSFEVGGSVYNEQFF. The CDR3, as DNA: TGTGCCAGCAGTTTCGAGGTTGGCGGGAGCGTCTACAATGAGCAGTTCTTC.

As regards this clonotype: A read error may produce the germline difference seen at one junction end. The genes are TRBV4-3 and TRBJ1-2, with unresolved D. Germline loops: CDR1 LGHNA, CDR2 YSLEER. This CDR3 spans 16 amino acids. The CDR3 is CASSLDRDAGNYGYIF. CDR3 in DNA: TGCGCCAGCAGCCTAGATAGAGACGCAGGAAACTATGGCTACATCTTC.

This clonotype has just a few counts. The rearrangement links TRBV6-2 or TRBV6-3 to TRBJ1-6, with TRBD1 matching over 12 bases. CDR1 and CDR2 (germline): MNHEY, SVGEGT. The trim removed 6 bases at V and 9 bases at J, leaving 9 bases unmatched. The CDR3 length is 16 residues. The CDR3 DNA reads TGTGCCAGCAGACCTCCGGGACAGGGGGCGAGTTCACCCCTCCACTTT. Its translation is CASRPPGQGASSPLHF.

This clonotype has at least ten counts. The V gene is TRBV29-1, the J gene TRBJ2-7; either TRBD1 or TRBD2 may supply D (6 bases each). With 5 bases removed from V and 0 bases from J, the gap between germline ends came to 20 bases. There are 16 residues in the CDR3. The germline V gene has CDR1 SQVTM and CDR2 ANQGSEA. CDR3 nucleotides: TGCAGCGTTTTGGGGGGCCCCAGGATGAGCTCCTACGAGCAGTACTTC. It specifies CSVLGGPRMSSYEQYF.

This clonotype occurred many times. V is TRBV7-9 and J is TRBJ1-1; tentative D call: TRBD1 (5 bases). Germline CDR1 reads SEHNR; CDR2 reads FQNEAQ (reference sequence). V was trimmed by 4 bases and J by 0 bases, leaving 9 bases between them. The CDR3 has 14 amino acids. The CDR3 spells CASSSTVMNTEAFF. CDR3 coding DNA: TGTGCCAGCAGCTCGACAGTGATGAACACTGAAGCTTTCTTT.

This clonotype was seen at least ten times. The chain uses TRBV4-1 and TRBJ1-2, with no clear D. Deletions cut 4 bases from V and 1 base from J, with 13 bases between. This CDR3 has 15 residues. In germline, CDR1 is MGHRA, CDR2 YSYEKL. The CDR3 reads CASSPAGVSNYGYTF. The CDR3 nucleotides read TGCGCCAGCAGCCCCGCCGGTGTCAGTAACTATGGCTACACCTTC.

This clonotype was seen repeatedly, ten times or more. The V call is TRBV20-1, the J call TRBJ1-3, with D perhaps TRBD1 (5 bases). The V end lost 7 bases, the J end lost 1 base, and 20 bases lay between the germline ends. From germline, CDR1 is DFQATT and CDR2 SNEGSKA (reference sequence). This CDR3 spans 16 amino acids. CDR3 residues: CSVTPGPAGSGNTIYF. The CDR3 nucleotides are TGCAGTGTTACGCCGGGGCCTGCAGGTTCTGGAAACACCATATATTTT.

About this clonotype: This may come from a read error, since a much larger clone is one base off. The chain carries TRBV2 and TRBJ1-4; 11 nucleotides agree with TRBD1. CDR1 SNHLY and CDR2 FYNNEI come from the germline V gene. This CDR3 spans 14 amino acids. Trimming cost V 6 bases and J 12 bases; bases outside gene matches: 9. The CDR3 region is CASRGTGGSEELFF. The CDR3 region has the DNA TGTGCCAGCAGAGGGACAGGGGGAAGCGAAGAACTGTTTTTT.

This clonotype has at least ten counts. This rearrangement joins TRBV12-3 or TRBV12-4 to TRBJ2-2, with 8 bases aligning to TRBD2. This CDR3 region has 17 residues. J was trimmed by 0 bases and V by 5 bases; bases with no gene match: 8. As DNA, the CDR3 is TGTGCCAGCAGTCCTCGCGCGGGACTAGCGAACACCGGGGAGCTGTTTTTT. It translates to CASSPRAGLANTGELFF.

The sample holds many counts of this clonotype. J is TRBJ2-3 and V is TRBV7-9; the match to TRBD1 covers 7 bases. J lost 2 bases, V lost 5 bases, and 7 bases had no gene match. The CDR3 runs to 15 residues. Per the germline V gene, CDR1 is SEHNR and CDR2 is FQNEAQ (reference sequence). This chain's CDR3 is CASSHTGEPTDTQYF. CDR3 coding DNA: TGTGCCAGCAGCCATACAGGGGAACCCACAGATACGCAGTATTTT.

This clonotype occurred a few times. The gene calls are TRBV2 and TRBJ2-7; maybe TRBD2 (6 bases). This CDR3 spans 15 amino acids. The V gene's germline CDR1 is SNHLY and CDR2 FYNNEI. Trimming pared 6 bases from V and 0 bases from J, leaving 15 bases between. This chain's CDR3 is CASSGLWEDSYEQYF. CDR3 sequence (DNA): TGTGCCAGCAGCGGGTTGTGGGAGGACTCCTACGAGCAGTACTTC.